The 29 T cell receptor beta chains in this list originate from one sample, sequenced in a study of T-cell reconstitution after alpha-beta-depleted transplantation in children. Unique molecular identifiers tagged the TCRbeta library. TCRdb re-called the PCR reads with MiXCR, one entry per CDR3 protein. The table has roughly 220,000 distinct CDR3 sequences, approximately 9.8% seen once. Specimen: PBMCs from the stem cell graft donor, collected from the stem cell graft. The receptor set was obtained from a human donor who donated a stem cell graft to a child with SCID.

This clonotype was detected many times. The gene calls are TRBV20-1 and TRBJ2-1; 7 bases match TRBD1. CDR3 length: 12 residues. The V gene end was trimmed by 6 bases and the J gene end by 8 bases; junction bases not matched to a gene: 7. In germline, CDR1 is DFQATT, CDR2 SNEGSKA (reference sequence). CDR3 sequence (DNA): TGCAGTGCCGGGCACAGGGGCCATGAGCAGTTCTTC. This sequence encodes CSAGHRGHEQFF.

This clonotype has at least ten counts. The rearrangement joins TRBV6-2 or TRBV6-3 to TRBJ1-2; D ambiguous. The CDR3 runs to 14 residues. V lost 4 bases and J lost 5, with 14 bases in between. Germline V gives CDR1 MNHEY, CDR2 SVGEGT. The CDR3 nucleotides read TGTGCCAGCAGTTTCCCTCCGTTTTCTTATGGCTACACCTTC. The encoded protein is CASSFPPFSYGYTF.

The genes are TRBV18 and TRBJ2-5; TRBD2 is a possible D gene (6 bases). Trimming took off 3 bases at V and 1 base at J, with 12 bases between the two ends. Germline V gene sequence: CDR1 KGHSH, CDR2 LQKENI. The CDR3 length is 15 residues. In DNA, the CDR3 is TGTGCCAGCTCACCCCTACCGGGGGTCCAAGAGACCCAGTACTTC. Its translation is CASSPLPGVQETQYF.

This clonotype occurred many times. The CDR3 spells CASSQVTSGGAETQYF. In DNA form, the CDR3 reads TGTGCCAGCAGCCAAGTAACTAGCGGGGGGGCAGAGACCCAGTACTTC. This chain links TRBV4-2 with TRBJ2-5; 13 bases fit TRBD2. The CDR3 has 16 residues. CDR1 LGHNA and CDR2 YNFKEQ come from the germline V gene. Germline trimming cut 1 base from V and 4 bases from J; bases unmatched to any gene: 3.

There are many counts of this clonotype. The rearrangement links TRBV12-3 or TRBV12-4 to TRBJ1-4; 8 bases match TRBD1. The CDR3 runs 16 residues. V was clipped by 2 bases and J by 6 bases; unmatched bases: 8. CDR3 in DNA: TGTGCCAGCAGTTTAACCCAGGGGGCCGGAGATGAAAAACTGTTTTTT. It yields the protein CASSLTQGAGDEKLFF.

Of note for this clonotype: A read error is possible here, since a much larger clone lies one base away. No conserved phenylalanine or tryptophan ends this CDR3, so it is likely a read error. The chain uses TRBV29-1 and TRBJ2-5; no definite D call. CDR1 and CDR2 (germline): SQVTM, ANQGSEA. Trimming cost V 7 bases and J 3 bases, with 12 bases left between them. The CDR3 runs to 12 residues. Written as DNA, the CDR3 is TGCAGCGGCGCCTACCGAGAAGAGACCCAGTACATC. Protein: CSGAYREETQYI.

This clonotype came up many times. The genes are TRBV12-3 or TRBV12-4 and TRBJ2-5; the D is unclear. The CDR3 is 13 amino acids. The V and J ends lost 1 base and 2 bases respectively, with 5 bases between them. The CDR3, as DNA: TGTGCCAGCAGTTTAGGGCGACAAGAGACCCAGTACTTC. Its translation: CASSLGRQETQYF.

This clonotype was found many times. This chain uses TRBV5-1 with TRBJ2-1, with 8 bases identical to TRBD1. V dropped 2 bases and J dropped 3; count of bases not matched to a gene: 4. The CDR3 is 15 amino acids. The germline CDR1 and CDR2 sequences are SGHRS and YFSETQ. The CDR3 loop is CASSFLRGLYNEQFF. CDR3 nucleotide sequence: TGCGCCAGCAGCTTTCTCAGGGGGCTCTACAATGAGCAGTTCTTC.

There are many counts of this clonotype. The rearrangement joins TRBV12-3 or TRBV12-4 to TRBJ2-3; weak D call: TRBD2 (7 bases). Trimming shortened V by 6 bases and J by 15 bases, and 19 bases separated the two germline ends. The CDR3 has 12 residues. The DNA for the CDR3 is TGTGCCAGCAGCCCCAGAGGGGGGGCTGGCTATTTT. Its translation is CASSPRGGAGYF.

In its sample, this clonotype was seen many times. V is TRBV5-5 and J is TRBJ1-1; TRBD1 might be the D (5 bases). Trimming cost V 7 bases and J 0 bases, with 13 bases left between them. The CDR3 totals 14 residues. CDR1 and CDR2 from the germline V gene are SGHKS and YYEKEE (reference sequence). CDR3 amino acids: CASGRGTVNTEAFF. CDR3 nucleotides: TGTGCCAGCGGAAGAGGGACCGTGAACACTGAAGCTTTCTTT.

This clonotype was recorded many times. This sequence joins TRBV20-1 and TRBJ1-5; 12 bases are a match to TRBD1. The CDR3 has 18 residues. Trimming cost V 0 bases and J 5 bases; bases outside gene matches: 11. The V gene's germline CDR1 is DFQATT and CDR2 SNEGSKA (reference sequence). The chain's CDR3 is CSARDETPGQGADQPQHF. The CDR3, as DNA: TGCAGTGCTAGAGATGAGACGCCGGGACAGGGGGCGGATCAGCCCCAGCATTTT.

This clonotype was observed many times. The genes are TRBV2 and TRBJ2-7; the D gene is possibly TRBD1 (5 bases). The V end was cut by 6 bases, the J end by 5 bases, with 8 bases between. Germline V gives CDR1 SNHLY, CDR2 FYNNEI. The CDR3 has 11 residues. The CDR3 is CASSGHHEQYF. DNA of the CDR3: TGTGCCAGCAGCGGACACCACGAGCAGTACTTC.

This clonotype has ten or more counts. The chain joins TRBV6-5 to TRBJ2-1; D is uncertain. The CDR3 extends over 14 amino acids. Germline V CDR1 and CDR2: MNHEY, SVGAGI. V was cut by 3 bases and J by 2 bases, with 8 bases left in between. This chain's CDR3 is CASSYKGTYNEQFF. The CDR3, as DNA: TGTGCCAGCAGTTATAAGGGTACCTACAATGAGCAGTTCTTC.

This clonotype came up many times. The chain joins TRBV4-2 to TRBJ2-5; D gene uncertain. This CDR3 spans 13 amino acids. Germline CDR1 is LGHNA and CDR2 is YNFKEQ. The V end was cut by 3 bases, the J end by 5 bases, with 10 bases between. The CDR3 region has the DNA TGTGCCAGCAGCCATACAGAGTGCGAGACCCAGTACTTC. Translating it yields CASSHTECETQYF.

This clonotype was found many times. The chain links TRBV2 to TRBJ2-2, with 10 bases that match TRBD2. Germline CDR1 reads SNHLY; CDR2 reads FYNNEI. The junction had 9 bases not matched to a gene; V was cut back by 4 bases and J by 4 bases. The CDR3 is made up of 17 amino acids. The CDR3 spells CASSAGLAGGSTGELFF. CDR3 sequence (DNA): TGTGCCAGCAGTGCAGGGTTAGCGGGGGGCTCCACCGGGGAGCTGTTTTTT.

This clonotype has at least ten counts. The chain combines TRBV5-1 with TRBJ1-6; TRBD1 is a possible D gene (6 bases). V lost 3 bases and J 7 bases, leaving 11 bases between the germline ends. CDR3 length: 14 residues. Germline V gene lookup returns CDR1 SGHRS and CDR2 YFSETQ. CDR3 sequence: CASSWNRVNSPLHF. For the CDR3, the DNA is TGCGCCAGCAGCTGGAACAGGGTGAATTCACCCCTCCACTTT.

This clonotype showed up many times. V and J are TRBV20-1 and TRBJ1-2; 7 positions match TRBD1. J was trimmed by 7 bases and V by 6 bases; bases with no gene match: 11. In germline, CDR1 is DFQATT, CDR2 SNEGSKA (reference sequence). CDR3 size: 13 residues. CDR3 sequence (DNA): TGCAGTGCCCAAGGGACAGCCGGGTCTGGCTACACCTTC. It codes for CSAQGTAGSGYTF.

This clonotype has ten or more counts. The genes are TRBV28 and TRBJ2-7, with D possibly called TRBD1 or TRBD2 (6 bases each). CDR3 length: 15 amino acids. CDR1 and CDR2 (germline): MDHEN, SYDVKM. V dropped 7 bases and J dropped 0 bases, with 16 bases sitting between them. The CDR3 region is CASTLGGGTSYEQYF. In nucleotides, the CDR3 is TGTGCCAGCACCCTCGGGGGCGGAACCTCCTACGAGCAGTACTTC.

This clonotype was seen a few times. A read error may be the cause here, since a much bigger clone is one base away. The chain carries TRBV12-3 or TRBV12-4 and TRBJ2-2; D may correspond to TRBD1 or TRBD2 (5 bases each). This CDR3 is built from 18 residues. CDR3 amino acids: CACSLARFGQGHTGELFF. The CDR3, as DNA: TGTGCCTGCAGTTTAGCGCGATTCGGGCAGGGACACACCGGGGAGCTGTTTTTT.

In its sample, this clonotype was seen many times. V gene TRBV5-1 combines with J gene TRBJ2-7; D remains ambiguous. From germline, CDR1 is SGHRS and CDR2 YFSETQ. This CDR3 comprises 15 residues. V lost 2 bases, J lost 3 bases, and 15 bases lay in between. The CDR3 nucleotides read TGCGCCAGCAGCTTCGAAGGACCGCCTAACTACGAGCAGTACTTC. Residues: CASSFEGPPNYEQYF.

At least ten counts were recorded for this clonotype. This chain links TRBV20-1 with TRBJ2-5; TRBD2 aligns across 10 bases. The length of the CDR3 is 14 residues. Germline CDR1 reads DFQATT; CDR2 reads SNEGSKA (reference sequence). V was clipped by 2 bases and J by 5 bases; unmatched bases: 5. CDR3 region: CSARLAGARETQYF. In nucleotides, the CDR3 is TGCAGTGCTAGACTAGCGGGGGCCCGTGAGACCCAGTACTTC.

The chain employs TRBV5-1 and TRBJ2-5; D is undetermined. Trimming stripped 1 base from V and 4 bases from J, with 8 bases between. The CDR3 is 13 residues long. In germline, CDR1 is SGHRS, CDR2 YFSETQ. The CDR3 region is CASSLIPLETQYF. The CDR3, as DNA: TGCGCCAGCAGCTTGATTCCTCTAGAGACCCAGTACTTC.

This clonotype was picked up many times. J is TRBJ1-5 and V is TRBV11-2, with D maybe TRBD1 (6 bases). Per germline, CDR1 SGHAT and CDR2 FQNNGV. V was shortened by 2 bases and J by 2 bases, with 7 bases between the two germline ends. The CDR3 has 14 amino acids. The CDR3 sequence: CASSLSGGNQPQHF. The DNA of the CDR3 is TGTGCCAGCAGCTTATCAGGGGGCAATCAGCCCCAGCATTTT.

At least ten counts were recorded for this clonotype. The rearrangement uses TRBV5-5 and TRBJ1-5, with TRBD1 identical over 7 bases. Germline CDR1 reads SGHKS; CDR2 reads YYEKEE (reference sequence). V lost 4 bases, J lost 0 bases, and 4 bases stayed unmatched. The CDR3 length is 15 residues. Here the CDR3 reads CASSRTGNSNQPQHF. As DNA, the CDR3 is TGTGCCAGCAGCAGGACAGGAAATAGCAATCAGCCCCAGCATTTT.

This clonotype was observed at least ten times. J is TRBJ1-2 and V is TRBV5-1; D unresolved. The CDR3 contains 14 residues. Germline CDR1 is SGHRS and CDR2 is YFSETQ. Deletions cut 7 bases from V and 0 bases from J, with 13 bases between. The CDR3, as DNA: TGCGCCAGCTGGACGGGCTCCGCTAACTATGGCTACACCTTC. Translating gives CASWTGSANYGYTF. Drawing the rest from reference TRBV5-1 and TRBJ1-2, the complete variable domain is KAGVTQTPRYLIKTRGQQVTLSCSPISGHRSVSWYQQTPGQGLQFLFEYFSETQRNKGNFPGRFSGRQFSNSRSEMNVSTLELGDSALYLCASWTGSANYGYTFGSGTRLTVV.

Many counts were recorded for this clonotype. The gene calls are TRBV3-1 and TRBJ1-4; D not certain. Trimming stripped 1 base from V and 4 bases from J, with 10 bases between. The CDR3 runs 15 residues. CDR1 is LGHDT, CDR2 YNNKEL, per germline (reference sequence). Written as DNA, the CDR3 is TGTGCCAGCAGCCAAGCTCTTATGCGTAATGAAAAACTGTTTTTT. Its translation is CASSQALMRNEKLFF.

Ten or more counts support this clonotype. The CDR3 DNA reads as TGTGCCAGCTCACTAATCCCAGTGACAGGGCGGGAAAACGAGCAGTACTTC. This codes for CASSLIPVTGRENEQYF. The chain is built from TRBV18 and TRBJ2-7; D might be TRBD1 (7 bases). The CDR3 consists of 17 residues. Between the trimmed V and J ends, which lost 4 bases and 5 bases, there was a span of 24 bases. Germline CDR1 reads KGHSH; CDR2 reads LQKENI.

V usage is TRBV7-6 and J usage is TRBJ1-1; D is unresolved. The V and J ends lost 5 bases and 8 bases respectively, with 15 bases between them. Germline lookup yields CDR1 SGHVS and CDR2 FNYEAQ. The CDR3 covers 13 residues. CDR3 residues: CASSRRRITEAFF. CDR3 coding DNA: TGTGCCAGCAGCCGCCGGAGGATCACCGAAGCTTTCTTT.

Concerning this clonotype: This may come from a read error, since a much larger clone is one base off. The V call is TRBV7-7, the J call TRBJ2-5, with D tentatively TRBD1 or TRBD2 (5 bases each). The length of the CDR3 is 11 residues. V shed 10 bases and J shed 8 bases, with 14 bases lying between them. Germline V gene data show CDR1 as SSHAT and CDR2 as FNYEAQ (reference sequence). The CDR3 here is CATRNGDTQYF. CDR3 DNA sequence: TGTGCCACCAGAAACGGGGACACCCAGTACTTC.